This paragraph covers one T cell receptor beta chain sequence. Data came from immunoSEQ multiplex PCR; TCRdb stores just in-frame clones and leaves some out. This table holds tens of thousands of clones, approximately 94% found once. The data stem from a study of T cells in tuberculosis. Latent tuberculosis screening used tuberculin skin test and IGRA at entry. V gave up 4 bases and J gave up 3 bases; unmatched junction bases: 2. The germline V gene encodes CDR1 LGHNA and CDR2 YSLEER. The CDR3 consists of 14 residues. The chain combines TRBV4-3 with TRBJ1-4, with 7 bases matching TRBD1. Material: PBMCs. This clonotype originated in a donor aged 10 to 29 with latent tuberculosis or without tuberculosis infection. Some clones in this sample may be carry-over from other donors' samples. For the CDR3, the DNA is TGCGCCAGCAGCCGACAGGGATCTAATGAAAAACTGTTTTTT. Translation gives CASSRQGSNEKLFF.